Listed here are 4 T cell receptor beta chains from one sample, sequenced in a study of radiation and T cells in renal cell carcinoma. The assay was immunoSEQ multiplex PCR, and TCRdb's table has in-frame clones only and misses some. The sample shows 150,000 or so clones, about 87% of them seen only once. Time point given: blood 2 weeks post-SBRT. The treatment was: 15 Gy SBRT to primary tumor, nephrectomy 4 weeks later. This material consisted of blood, taken from a patient whose treatment included radiotherapy and nephrectomy. These receptors were taken from a woman between 45 and 60 years old with renal cell carcinoma.

V gene TRBV5-4 combines with J gene TRBJ2-3, with 10 bases lining up with TRBD2. The CDR3 length is 14 residues. With V trimmed by 4 bases and J by 1 base, 0 bases remained unmatched. Germline V CDR1 and CDR2: SGHNT, YYREEE (reference sequence). This CDR3 is CASSLAGGTDTQYF. The DNA of the CDR3 is TGTGCCAGCAGCCTAGCGGGGGGCACAGATACGCAGTATTTT.

The chain carries TRBV18 and TRBJ1-1; D possibly corresponds to TRBD1 (5 bases). Deletions cut 6 bases from V and 5 bases from J, with 13 bases between. Germline-derived CDR1 and CDR2 are KGHSH and LQKENI. The CDR3 extends over 13 amino acids. CDR3 region: CASSPGRRTEAFF. The CDR3 DNA reads as TGTGCCAGCTCTCCGGGGCGGAGGACTGAAGCTTTCTTT.

The chain is built from TRBV18 and TRBJ2-7; 10 bases match TRBD2. Germline V CDR1 and CDR2: KGHSH, LQKENI. This CDR3 has 14 residues. Germline trimming cut 5 bases from V and 0 bases from J; bases unmatched to any gene: 1. The CDR3 sequence is CASSSSGGSYEQYF. DNA for the CDR3: TGTGCCAGCTCATCTAGCGGGGGCTCCTACGAGCAGTACTTC.

The chain joins TRBV25-1 to TRBJ1-1; D gene unclear. The V and J ends lost 7 bases and 10 bases respectively, with 22 bases between them. The CDR3 runs to 14 residues. CDR1 and CDR2 from the germline V gene are MGHDK and SYGVNS. The CDR3 nucleotides read TGTGCCAGCAAAGCTACTCTCTTAATGTCCCCAGCTTTCTTT. It is translated as CASKATLLMSPAFF.